A selection of T cell receptor beta chains follows, all from one sample in a study of blood T cell repertoires in COVID-19. Measured with immunoSEQ multiplex PCR; TCRdb has only the in-frame clones, and not every one. The repertoire holds tens of thousands of clones, about 80% seen once, with roughly 28% in the top ten. The sequencing sample was made of peripheral blood. The receptors were sampled from an older man with acute or convalescent COVID-19. Each CDR3 is given with its conserved first and last residue. The D gene is left open where the match is weak. Where a row states a size, it is once, few, many or the class of an expanded clone; other rows omit it.

j_call: TRBJ2-1
v_call: TRBV7-3
clone_size: NA
d_call: NA
cdr3_aa: CASSYLSRGEQFF
cdr3_nt: TGTGCCAGCAGCTACCTTTCTAGAGGCGAGCAGTTCTTC

j_call: TRBJ2-7
v_call: TRBV19
clone_size: NA
d_call: TRBD2
cdr3_aa: CASSQLAGGAYEQYF
cdr3_nt: TGTGCCAGTAGCCAACTAGCGGGAGGTGCCTACGAGCAGTACTTC

j_call: TRBJ1-5
v_call: TRBV2
clone_size: NA
d_call: NA
cdr3_aa: CASSGGNQPQHF
cdr3_nt: TGTGCCAGCTCGGGGGGAAATCAGCCCCAGCATTTT

j_call: TRBJ2-1
v_call: TRBV11-3
clone_size: NA
d_call: TRBD2
cdr3_aa: CASSPSTSAYTNEQFF
cdr3_nt: TGTGCCAGCAGCCCGTCGACTAGCGCCTATACGAATGAGCAGTTCTTC

j_call: TRBJ1-1
v_call: TRBV19
clone_size: NA
d_call: NA
cdr3_aa: CASFRADTEAFF
cdr3_nt: TGTGCCTCTTTCAGGGCGGACACTGAAGCTTTCTTT

j_call: TRBJ1-2
v_call: TRBV28
clone_size: NA
d_call: NA
cdr3_aa: CASTESGDYGYTF
cdr3_nt: TGTGCCAGCACCGAATCAGGGGACTATGGCTACACCTTC

j_call: TRBJ2-7
v_call: TRBV29-1
clone_size: NA
d_call: NA
cdr3_aa: CSVEAYASESYEQYF
cdr3_nt: TGCAGCGTTGAAGCGTACGCTAGCGAGTCCTACGAGCAGTACTTC

j_call: TRBJ2-3
v_call: TRBV6-5
clone_size: NA
d_call: NA
cdr3_aa: CASSTWGVFTDTQYF
cdr3_nt: TGTGCCAGCAGCACCTGGGGCGTTTTCACAGATACGCAGTATTTT

j_call: TRBJ2-3
v_call: TRBV5-1
clone_size: NA
d_call: TRBD1
cdr3_aa: CASSRGTGVTDTQYF
cdr3_nt: TGCGCCAGCAGCCGTGGGACAGGGGTCACAGATACGCAGTATTTT

j_call: TRBJ1-2
v_call: TRBV30
clone_size: NA
d_call: NA
cdr3_aa: CAWETRGSRGYTF
cdr3_nt: TGTGCCTGGGAAACGCGGGGATCCCGTGGCTACACCTTC

j_call: TRBJ1-2
v_call: TRBV19
clone_size: once
d_call: NA
cdr3_aa: CASGEGYTF
cdr3_nt: TGTGCCAGTGGAGAAGGCTACACCTTC

j_call: TRBJ1-2
v_call: TRBV5-6
clone_size: once
d_call: TRBD1
cdr3_aa: CASSLRDRENYGYTF
cdr3_nt: TGTGCCAGCAGCTTACGGGACAGGGAGAACTATGGCTACACCTTC

j_call: TRBJ2-3
v_call: TRBV2
clone_size: once
d_call: TRBD2
cdr3_aa: CASRGSGASTDTQYF
cdr3_nt: TGTGCCAGCAGGGGAAGCGGGGCTAGCACAGATACGCAGTATTTT

j_call: TRBJ1-4
v_call: TRBV7-2
clone_size: NA
d_call: NA
cdr3_aa: CASSLRAGPNEKLFF
cdr3_nt: TGTGCCAGCAGCTTAAGGGCAGGGCCTAATGAAAAACTGTTTTTT

j_call: TRBJ1-6
v_call: TRBV27
clone_size: few
d_call: NA
cdr3_aa: CASSLSPQGGSPLHF
cdr3_nt: TGTGCCAGCAGTTTATCCCCACAGGGCGGCTCACCCCTCCACTTT

j_call: TRBJ2-1
v_call: TRBV14
clone_size: NA
d_call: NA
cdr3_aa: CASSPRYNSYNEQFF
cdr3_nt: TGTGCCAGCAGCCCCAGGTACAACTCCTACAATGAGCAGTTCTTC

j_call: TRBJ2-7
v_call: TRBV28
clone_size: NA
d_call: NA
cdr3_aa: CASSFQGSRYEQYF
cdr3_nt: TGTGCCAGCAGTTTTCAGGGCTCCCGTTACGAGCAGTACTTC

j_call: TRBJ2-3
v_call: TRBV24-1
clone_size: NA
d_call: NA
cdr3_aa: CATSDLRGEDTQYF
cdr3_nt: TGTGCCACCAGTGATTTGCGCGGGGAAGATACGCAGTATTTT

j_call: TRBJ1-4
v_call: TRBV6-5
clone_size: NA
d_call: TRBD1
cdr3_aa: CASSGQGGNEKLFF
cdr3_nt: TGTGCCAGCTCCGGACAGGGTGGTAATGAAAAACTGTTTTTT

j_call: TRBJ2-7
v_call: TRBV28
clone_size: NA
d_call: NA
cdr3_aa: CASSTPGRGSYEQYF
cdr3_nt: TGTGCCAGCAGTACTCCGGGACGGGGGTCCTACGAGCAGTACTTC

j_call: TRBJ2-2
v_call: TRBV5-8
clone_size: NA
d_call: TRBD1
cdr3_aa: CASSPGTANTGELFF
cdr3_nt: TGTGCCAGCAGCCCCGGGACAGCGAACACCGGGGAGCTGTTTTTT

j_call: TRBJ2-1
v_call: TRBV5-5
clone_size: NA
d_call: TRBD2
cdr3_aa: CASQGTGGLNEQFF
cdr3_nt: TGTGCCAGCCAGGGGACGGGAGGGCTGAATGAGCAGTTCTTC

j_call: TRBJ1-5
v_call: TRBV6-2/TRBV6-3
clone_size: few
d_call: TRBD1
cdr3_aa: CASSYLTGTGGNQPQHF
cdr3_nt: TGTGCCAGCAGTTACCTGACCGGGACAGGGGGCAATCAGCCCCAGCATTTT

j_call: TRBJ2-1
v_call: TRBV7-9
clone_size: NA
d_call: NA
cdr3_aa: CATPVRGPYNEQFF
cdr3_nt: TGTGCCACCCCAGTCAGGGGCCCCTACAATGAGCAGTTCTTC

j_call: TRBJ1-5
v_call: TRBV2
clone_size: NA
d_call: TRBD1
cdr3_aa: CASSQGAYFDQPQHF
cdr3_nt: TGTGCCAGCAGTCAGGGGGCTTATTTCGATCAGCCCCAGCATTTT

j_call: TRBJ2-5
v_call: TRBV6-1
clone_size: NA
d_call: TRBD1
cdr3_aa: CASSDRRQGSTETQYF
cdr3_nt: TGTGCCAGCAGTGATAGGAGACAGGGAAGCACAGAGACCCAGTACTTC

j_call: TRBJ1-1
v_call: TRBV15
clone_size: NA
d_call: TRBD1
cdr3_aa: CATDAGGFVTEAFF
cdr3_nt: TGTGCCACCGATGCAGGGGGGTTTGTCACTGAAGCTTTCTTT

j_call: TRBJ1-5
v_call: TRBV30
clone_size: NA
d_call: NA
cdr3_aa: CAADSGSAQHF
cdr3_nt: TGTGCCGCCGACTCCGGATCAGCCCAGCATTTT

j_call: TRBJ2-5
v_call: TRBV15
clone_size: NA
d_call: TRBD2
cdr3_aa: CATSRGPSEREKETQYF
cdr3_nt: TGTGCCACCAGCAGAGGCCCCAGCGAGCGGGAGAAGGAGACCCAGTACTTC

j_call: TRBJ2-7
v_call: TRBV20-1
clone_size: few
d_call: TRBD2
cdr3_aa: CSASGGYEQYF
cdr3_nt: TGCAGTGCCAGCGGGGGGTACGAGCAGTACTTC

j_call: TRBJ2-7
v_call: TRBV4-3
clone_size: NA
d_call: TRBD2
cdr3_aa: CASSQGEGPTYEQYF
cdr3_nt: TGCGCCAGCAGCCAAGGGGAGGGCCCCACCTACGAGCAGTACTTC

j_call: TRBJ1-2
v_call: TRBV15
clone_size: NA
d_call: TRBD1
cdr3_aa: CATSLTGEGYGYTF
cdr3_nt: TGTGCCACCAGCCTGACAGGGGAAGGCTATGGCTACACCTTC

j_call: TRBJ2-7
v_call: TRBV10-3
clone_size: NA
d_call: NA
cdr3_aa: CAISDSSYEQYF
cdr3_nt: TGTGCCATCAGTGACAGCTCCTACGAGCAGTACTTC

j_call: TRBJ1-3
v_call: TRBV2
clone_size: NA
d_call: NA
cdr3_aa: CASRRQNGNTIYF
cdr3_nt: TGTGCCAGCAGGCGTCAAAATGGAAACACCATATATTTT

j_call: TRBJ2-3
v_call: TRBV7-2
clone_size: once
d_call: TRBD2
cdr3_aa: CASSVDSGRVGDTQYF
cdr3_nt: TGTGCCAGCAGCGTAGATAGCGGGAGGGTCGGAGATACGCAGTATTTT

j_call: TRBJ2-2
v_call: TRBV5-1
clone_size: NA
d_call: TRBD2
cdr3_aa: CASSSGLAGGTELFF
cdr3_nt: TGCGCCAGCAGCTCGGGACTAGCGGGAGGAACTGAGCTGTTTTTT

j_call: TRBJ2-1
v_call: TRBV18
clone_size: NA
d_call: TRBD1
cdr3_aa: CASSPKQGPDDEQFF
cdr3_nt: TGTGCCAGCTCACCAAAACAGGGGCCAGATGATGAGCAGTTCTTC

j_call: TRBJ2-5
v_call: TRBV30
clone_size: NA
d_call: TRBD1
cdr3_aa: CAWSAGTGEFGTQYF
cdr3_nt: TGTGCCTGGAGTGCCGGGACAGGGGAGTTCGGGACCCAGTACTTC

j_call: TRBJ1-1
v_call: TRBV27
clone_size: NA
d_call: NA
cdr3_aa: CASSFRGLSRAFF
cdr3_nt: TGTGCCAGCAGTTTTAGAGGACTCAGTAGGGCTTTCTTT

j_call: TRBJ2-1
v_call: TRBV2
clone_size: NA
d_call: NA
cdr3_aa: CASIKKTDSNEQFF
cdr3_nt: TGTGCCAGCATAAAGAAGACGGACAGCAATGAGCAGTTCTTC

j_call: TRBJ2-1
v_call: TRBV14
clone_size: NA
d_call: TRBD2
cdr3_aa: CASRSSWEGLYNEQFF
cdr3_nt: TGTGCCAGCAGGTCGTCTTGGGAGGGCCTCTACAATGAGCAGTTCTTC

j_call: TRBJ1-2
v_call: TRBV19
clone_size: NA
d_call: NA
cdr3_aa: CASTLQGGIDYGYTF
cdr3_nt: TGTGCCAGTACCCTCCAAGGAGGGATCGACTATGGCTACACCTTC

j_call: TRBJ1-3
v_call: TRBV29-1
clone_size: NA
d_call: NA
cdr3_aa: CSGQSTSGNTIYF
cdr3_nt: TGCAGCGGACAGAGTACCTCTGGAAACACCATATATTTT

j_call: TRBJ1-2
v_call: TRBV7-9
clone_size: NA
d_call: TRBD1
cdr3_aa: CASSLGTGGHGYTF
cdr3_nt: TGTGCCAGCAGCTTAGGGACAGGGGGCCATGGCTACACCTTC

j_call: TRBJ1-3
v_call: TRBV7-2
clone_size: NA
d_call: NA
cdr3_aa: CASSLGALSSGNTIYF
cdr3_nt: TGTGCCAGCAGCTTAGGGGCCCTATCCTCTGGAAACACCATATATTTT

j_call: TRBJ1-1
v_call: TRBV6-5
clone_size: few
d_call: NA
cdr3_aa: CASTKEGNLNTEAFF
cdr3_nt: TGTGCCAGCACTAAGGAGGGGAACTTGAACACTGAAGCTTTCTTT

j_call: TRBJ2-1
v_call: TRBV5-1
clone_size: NA
d_call: TRBD2
cdr3_aa: CASSLVAGNNEQFF
cdr3_nt: TGCGCCAGCAGCTTGGTAGCGGGAAACAATGAGCAGTTCTTC

j_call: TRBJ1-5
v_call: TRBV28
clone_size: few
d_call: NA
cdr3_aa: CASSLRRGMVNQPQHF
cdr3_nt: TGTGCCAGCAGTTTACGGCGGGGGATGGTCAATCAGCCCCAGCATTTT

j_call: TRBJ2-7
v_call: TRBV5-1
clone_size: NA
d_call: NA
cdr3_aa: CASRRRYTADSYEQYF
cdr3_nt: TGCGCCAGCAGGCGCCGTTATACAGCGGACTCCTACGAGCAGTACTTC

j_call: TRBJ2-1
v_call: TRBV11-3
clone_size: NA
d_call: TRBD2
cdr3_aa: CASSLGRAYNEQFF
cdr3_nt: TGTGCCAGCAGCCTCGGGAGGGCCTACAATGAGCAGTTCTTC

j_call: TRBJ1-4
v_call: TRBV7-8
clone_size: few
d_call: TRBD1
cdr3_aa: CASSLARTGGTNEKLFF
cdr3_nt: TGTGCCAGCAGCTTAGCCAGAACAGGGGGAACTAATGAAAAACTGTTTTTT

j_call: TRBJ2-1
v_call: TRBV5-6
clone_size: NA
d_call: TRBD2
cdr3_aa: CASSLDSGTSYNEQFF
cdr3_nt: TGTGCCAGCAGCTTGGATAGCGGGACTTCCTACAATGAGCAGTTCTTC

j_call: TRBJ2-1
v_call: TRBV10-1
clone_size: NA
d_call: TRBD2
cdr3_aa: CASSLAGGEGEQFF
cdr3_nt: TGCGCCAGCAGTTTAGCGGGAGGGGAGGGTGAGCAGTTCTTC